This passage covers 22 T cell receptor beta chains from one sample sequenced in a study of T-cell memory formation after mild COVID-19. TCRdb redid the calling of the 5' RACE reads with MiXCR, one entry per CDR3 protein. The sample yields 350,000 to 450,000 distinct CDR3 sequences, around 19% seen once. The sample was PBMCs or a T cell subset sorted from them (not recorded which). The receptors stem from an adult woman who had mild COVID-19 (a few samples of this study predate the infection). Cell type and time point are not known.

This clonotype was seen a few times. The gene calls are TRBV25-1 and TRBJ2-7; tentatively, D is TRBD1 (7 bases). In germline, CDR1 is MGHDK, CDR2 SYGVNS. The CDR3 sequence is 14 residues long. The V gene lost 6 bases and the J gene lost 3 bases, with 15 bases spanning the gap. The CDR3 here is CASSTGDSIYEQYF. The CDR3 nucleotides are TGTGCCAGCAGCACGGGGGACAGTATCTACGAGCAGTACTTC.

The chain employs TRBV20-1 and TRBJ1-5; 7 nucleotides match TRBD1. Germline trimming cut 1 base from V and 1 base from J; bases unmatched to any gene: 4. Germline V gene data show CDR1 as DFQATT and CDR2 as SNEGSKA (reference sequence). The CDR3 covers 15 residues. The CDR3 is CSARVLRGSNQPQHF. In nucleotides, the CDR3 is TGCAGTGCTAGAGTGCTCAGGGGGAGCAATCAGCCCCAGCATTTT.

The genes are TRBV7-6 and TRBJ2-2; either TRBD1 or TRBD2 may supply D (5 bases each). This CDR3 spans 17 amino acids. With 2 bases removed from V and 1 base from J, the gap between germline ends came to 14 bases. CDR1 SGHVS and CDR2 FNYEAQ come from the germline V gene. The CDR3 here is CASSLSRGTGNTGELFF. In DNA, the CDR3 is TGTGCCAGCAGCTTAAGTCGAGGGACGGGGAACACCGGGGAGCTGTTTTTT. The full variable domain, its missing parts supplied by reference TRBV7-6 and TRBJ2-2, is GAGVSQSPRYKVTKRGQDVALRCDPISGHVSLYWYRQALGQGPEFLTYFNYEAQQDKSGLPNDRFSAERPEGSISTLTIQRTEQRDSAMYRCASSLSRGTGNTGELFFGEGSRLTVL.

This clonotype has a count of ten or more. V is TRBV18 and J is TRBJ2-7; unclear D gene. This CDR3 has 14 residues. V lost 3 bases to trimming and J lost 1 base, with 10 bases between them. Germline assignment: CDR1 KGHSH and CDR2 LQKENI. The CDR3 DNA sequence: TGTGCCAGCTCACCTCCAGGTTTGTCCTACGAGCAGTACTTC. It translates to CASSPPGLSYEQYF. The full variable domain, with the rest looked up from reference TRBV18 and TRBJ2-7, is NAGVMQNPRHLVRRRGQEARLRCSPMKGHSHVYWYRQLPEEGLKFMVYLQKENIIDESGMPKERFSAEFPKEGPSILRIQQVVRGDSAAYFCASSPPGLSYEQYFGPGTRLTVT.

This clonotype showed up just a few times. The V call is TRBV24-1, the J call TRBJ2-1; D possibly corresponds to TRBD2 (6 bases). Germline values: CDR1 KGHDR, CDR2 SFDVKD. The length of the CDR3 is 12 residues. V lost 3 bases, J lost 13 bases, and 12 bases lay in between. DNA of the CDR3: TGTGCCACCAGTGATACCCGGGAGAGACAGTTCTTC. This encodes CATSDTRERQFF.

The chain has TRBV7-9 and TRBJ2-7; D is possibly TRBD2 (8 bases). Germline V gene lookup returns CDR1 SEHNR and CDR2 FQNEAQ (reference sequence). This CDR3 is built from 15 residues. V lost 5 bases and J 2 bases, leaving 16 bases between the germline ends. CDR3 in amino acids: CASSQGVAGTYEQYF. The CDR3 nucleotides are TGTGCCAGCAGCCAGGGGGTAGCGGGGACCTACGAGCAGTACTTC.

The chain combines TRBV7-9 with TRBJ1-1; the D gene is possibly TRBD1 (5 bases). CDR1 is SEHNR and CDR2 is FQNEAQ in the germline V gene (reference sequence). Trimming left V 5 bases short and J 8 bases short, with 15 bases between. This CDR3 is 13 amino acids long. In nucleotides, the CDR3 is TGTGCCAGCAGCAATCGCGCAGGGCCCGAAGCTTTCTTT. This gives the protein CASSNRAGPEAFF.

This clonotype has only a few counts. Here the CDR3 reads CASSKGEQLAQIYTGELFF. CDR3 sequence (DNA): TGTGCCAGCAGCAAAGGAGAGCAGTTAGCTCAGATTTACACCGGGGAGCTGTTTTTT. The V and J genes are TRBV21-1 and TRBJ2-2. TRBV21-1 is shown as a pseudogene. The CDR3 contains 19 residues.

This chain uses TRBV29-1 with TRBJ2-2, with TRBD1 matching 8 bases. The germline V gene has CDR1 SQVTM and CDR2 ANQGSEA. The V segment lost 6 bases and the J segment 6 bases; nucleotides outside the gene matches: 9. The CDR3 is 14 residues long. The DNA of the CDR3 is TGCAGCGTAGTAGACAGGGGTCGATCCGGGGAGCTGTTTTTT. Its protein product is CSVVDRGRSGELFF.

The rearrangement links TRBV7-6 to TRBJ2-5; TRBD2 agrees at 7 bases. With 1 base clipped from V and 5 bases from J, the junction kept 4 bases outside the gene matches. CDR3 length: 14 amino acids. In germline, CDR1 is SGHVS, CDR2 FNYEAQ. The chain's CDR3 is CASSLEASGETQYF. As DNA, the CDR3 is TGTGCCAGCAGCTTAGAGGCTAGCGGCGAGACCCAGTACTTC.

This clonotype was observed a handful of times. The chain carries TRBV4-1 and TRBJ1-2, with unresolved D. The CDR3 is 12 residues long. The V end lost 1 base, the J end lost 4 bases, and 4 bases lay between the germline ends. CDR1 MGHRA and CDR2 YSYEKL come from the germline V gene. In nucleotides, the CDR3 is TGCGCCAGCAGCCAAGCGAGCTATGGCTACACCTTC. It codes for CASSQASYGYTF.

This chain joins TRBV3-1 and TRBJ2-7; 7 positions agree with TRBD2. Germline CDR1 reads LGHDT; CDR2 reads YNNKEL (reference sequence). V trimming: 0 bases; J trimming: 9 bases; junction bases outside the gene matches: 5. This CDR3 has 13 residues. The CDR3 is CASSQDITSVQYF. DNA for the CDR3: TGTGCCAGCAGCCAAGATATCACTAGCGTGCAGTACTTC.

The CDR3: CATSDPRQGKEQFF. The CDR3 region has the DNA TGTGCCACCAGTGACCCCAGACAGGGGAAGGAGCAGTTCTTC. The V call is TRBV24-1, the J call TRBJ2-1, with 8 nucleotides matching TRBD1. This CDR3 contains 14 residues. Germline CDR1 is KGHDR and CDR2 is SFDVKD. V was clipped by 4 bases and J by 10 bases; unmatched bases: 8.

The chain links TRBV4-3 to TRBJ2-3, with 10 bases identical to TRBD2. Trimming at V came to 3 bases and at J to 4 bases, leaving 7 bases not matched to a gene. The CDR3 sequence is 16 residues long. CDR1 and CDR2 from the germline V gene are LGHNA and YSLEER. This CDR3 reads CASSHAPSGSADTQYF. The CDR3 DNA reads TGCGCCAGCAGCCACGCACCTAGCGGGAGCGCAGATACGCAGTATTTT.

The CDR3 DNA follows: TGCAGTGCTAGAGATTCCTTTGGCAGGGAGGCTGGCTACACCTTC. Translated, it gives CSARDSFGREAGYTF. The chain couples TRBV20-1 to TRBJ1-2, with D perhaps TRBD1 (5 bases). CDR1 DFQATT and CDR2 SNEGSKA come from the germline V gene (reference sequence). V was shortened by 0 bases and J by 7 bases, with 18 bases between the two germline ends. This CDR3 spans 15 amino acids.

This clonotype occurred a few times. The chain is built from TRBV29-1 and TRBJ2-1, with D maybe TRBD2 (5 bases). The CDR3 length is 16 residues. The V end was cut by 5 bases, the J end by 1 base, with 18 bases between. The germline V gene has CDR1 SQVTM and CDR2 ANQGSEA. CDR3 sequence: CSVSPRLGGSYNEQFF. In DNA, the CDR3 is TGCAGCGTTAGTCCCCGCCTTGGCGGGTCCTACAATGAGCAGTTCTTC.

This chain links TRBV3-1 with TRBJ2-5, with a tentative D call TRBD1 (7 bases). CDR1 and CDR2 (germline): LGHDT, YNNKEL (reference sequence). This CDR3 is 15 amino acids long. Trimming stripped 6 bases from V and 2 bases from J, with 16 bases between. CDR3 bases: TGTGCCAGCAGTCGAGGGGGGACAGCACAAGAGACCCAGTACTTC. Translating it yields CASSRGGTAQETQYF.

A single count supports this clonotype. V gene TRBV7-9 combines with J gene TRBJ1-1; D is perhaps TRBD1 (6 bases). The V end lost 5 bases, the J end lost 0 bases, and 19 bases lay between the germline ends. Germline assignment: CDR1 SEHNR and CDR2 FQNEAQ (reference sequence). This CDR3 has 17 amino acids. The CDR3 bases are TGTGCCAGCAGCCAACCCGGGGGTTGGGACATGAACACTGAAGCTTTCTTT. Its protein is CASSQPGGWDMNTEAFF.

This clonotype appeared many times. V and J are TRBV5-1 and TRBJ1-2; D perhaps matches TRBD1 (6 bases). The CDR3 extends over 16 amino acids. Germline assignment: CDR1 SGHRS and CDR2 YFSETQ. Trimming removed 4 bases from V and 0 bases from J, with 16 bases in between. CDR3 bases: TGCGCCAGCAGCCCCGGACAGTACAATTCTAACTATGGCTACACCTTC. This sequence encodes CASSPGQYNSNYGYTF.

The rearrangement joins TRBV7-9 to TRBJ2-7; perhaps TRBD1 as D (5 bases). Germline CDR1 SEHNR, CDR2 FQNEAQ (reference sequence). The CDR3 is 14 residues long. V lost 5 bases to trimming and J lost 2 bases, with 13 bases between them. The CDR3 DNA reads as TGTGCCAGCAGCCAGCCCAGGGCCCCCTACGAGCAGTACTTC. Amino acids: CASSQPRAPYEQYF.

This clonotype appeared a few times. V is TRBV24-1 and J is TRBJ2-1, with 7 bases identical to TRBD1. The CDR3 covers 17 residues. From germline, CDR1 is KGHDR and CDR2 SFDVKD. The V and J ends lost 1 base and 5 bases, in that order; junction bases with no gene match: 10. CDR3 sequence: CATSDLRSGQFNNEQFF. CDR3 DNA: TGTGCCACCAGTGATTTAAGGTCGGGACAGTTTAACAATGAGCAGTTCTTC.

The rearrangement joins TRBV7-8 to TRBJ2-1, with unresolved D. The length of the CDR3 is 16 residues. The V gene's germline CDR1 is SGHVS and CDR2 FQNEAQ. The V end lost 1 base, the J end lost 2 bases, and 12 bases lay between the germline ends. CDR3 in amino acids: CASSLEGPSTYNEQFF. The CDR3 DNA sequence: TGTGCCAGCAGCTTAGAGGGCCCTTCCACCTACAATGAGCAGTTCTTC.